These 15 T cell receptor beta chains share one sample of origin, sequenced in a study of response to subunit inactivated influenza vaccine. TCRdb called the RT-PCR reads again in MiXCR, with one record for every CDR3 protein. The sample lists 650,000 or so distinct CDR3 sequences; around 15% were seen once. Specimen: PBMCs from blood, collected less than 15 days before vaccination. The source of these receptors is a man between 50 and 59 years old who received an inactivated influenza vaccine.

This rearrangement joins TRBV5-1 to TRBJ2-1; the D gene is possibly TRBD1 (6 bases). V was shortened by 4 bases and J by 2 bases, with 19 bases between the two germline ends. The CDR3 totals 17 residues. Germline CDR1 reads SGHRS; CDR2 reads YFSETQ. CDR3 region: CASSRWDKISTYNEQFF. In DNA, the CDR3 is TGCGCCAGCAGCCGATGGGACAAAATATCGACCTACAATGAGCAGTTCTTC. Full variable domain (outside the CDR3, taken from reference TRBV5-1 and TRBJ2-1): KAGVTQTPRYLIKTRGQQVTLSCSPISGHRSVSWYQQTPGQGLQFLFEYFSETQRNKGNFPGRFSGRQFSNSRSEMNVSTLELGDSALYLCASSRWDKISTYNEQFFGPGTRLTVL.

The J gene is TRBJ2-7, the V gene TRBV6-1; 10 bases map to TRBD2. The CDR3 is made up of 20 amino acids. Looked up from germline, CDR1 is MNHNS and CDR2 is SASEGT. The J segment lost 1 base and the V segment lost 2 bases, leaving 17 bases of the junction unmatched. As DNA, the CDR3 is TGTGCCAGCAGTGAATTGGCGAGAGGTCTAGCGGGAGCAAGGTCCTACGAGCAGTACTTC. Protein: CASSELARGLAGARSYEQYF.

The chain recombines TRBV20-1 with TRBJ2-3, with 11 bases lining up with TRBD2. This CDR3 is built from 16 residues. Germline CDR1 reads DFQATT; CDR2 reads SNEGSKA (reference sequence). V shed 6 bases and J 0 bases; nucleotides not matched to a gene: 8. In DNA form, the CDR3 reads TGCAGTGCGTACGGGACTAGCGGCTCTAGCACAGATACGCAGTATTTT. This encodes CSAYGTSGSSTDTQYF.

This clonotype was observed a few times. This CDR3 reads CSARGQGASGELFF. The CDR3 region has the DNA TGCAGCGCGCGGGGACAGGGGGCATCCGGGGAGCTGTTTTTT. The chain recombines TRBV29-1 with TRBJ2-2, with TRBD1 identical over 12 bases. This CDR3 contains 14 residues. V lost 7 bases and J lost 6; bases outside the gene matches: 6. Germline V lookup: CDR1 SQVTM, CDR2 ANQGSEA.

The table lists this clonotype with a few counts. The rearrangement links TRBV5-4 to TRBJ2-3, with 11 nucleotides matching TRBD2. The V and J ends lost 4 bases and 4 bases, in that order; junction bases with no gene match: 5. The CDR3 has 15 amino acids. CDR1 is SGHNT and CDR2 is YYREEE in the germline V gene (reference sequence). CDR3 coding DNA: TGTGCCAGCAGCCGACCGGGACTAGCGGCAGATACGCAGTATTTT. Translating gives CASSRPGLAADTQYF.

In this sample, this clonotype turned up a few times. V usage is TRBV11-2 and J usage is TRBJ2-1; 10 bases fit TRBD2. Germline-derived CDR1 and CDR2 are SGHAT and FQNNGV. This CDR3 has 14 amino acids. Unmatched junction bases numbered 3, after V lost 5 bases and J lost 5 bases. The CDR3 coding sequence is TGTGCCAGCAGCCCACTAGCGGGGCACAATGAGCAGTTCTTC. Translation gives CASSPLAGHNEQFF.

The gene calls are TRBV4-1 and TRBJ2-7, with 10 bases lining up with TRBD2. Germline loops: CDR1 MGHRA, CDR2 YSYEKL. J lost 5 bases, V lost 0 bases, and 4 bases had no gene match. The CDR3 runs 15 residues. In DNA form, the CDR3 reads TGCGCCAGCAGCCAAGACGGACTAGCGGTCGACGAGCAGTACTTC. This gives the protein CASSQDGLAVDEQYF.

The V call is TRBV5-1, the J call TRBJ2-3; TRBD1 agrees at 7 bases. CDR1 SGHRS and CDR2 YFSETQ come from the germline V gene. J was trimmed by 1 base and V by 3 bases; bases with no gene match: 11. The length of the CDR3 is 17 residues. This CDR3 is CASSSGPQTGGTDTQYF. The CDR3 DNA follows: TGCGCCAGCAGCTCCGGACCCCAAACAGGGGGCACAGATACGCAGTATTTT.

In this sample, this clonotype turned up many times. This CDR3 is CASSGIAGGTYEQYF. The CDR3 DNA follows: TGTGCCAGCAGTGGTATAGCGGGGGGGACCTACGAGCAGTACTTC. The V call is TRBV28, the J call TRBJ2-7; 11 bases match TRBD2. Unmatched junction bases numbered 5, after V lost 5 bases and J lost 2 bases. This CDR3 has 15 residues. The germline V gene encodes CDR1 MDHEN and CDR2 SYDVKM.

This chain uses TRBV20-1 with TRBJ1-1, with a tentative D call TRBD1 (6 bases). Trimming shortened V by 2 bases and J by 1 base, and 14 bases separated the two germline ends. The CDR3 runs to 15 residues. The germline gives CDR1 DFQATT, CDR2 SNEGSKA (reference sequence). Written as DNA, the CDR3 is TGCAGTGCTAGACCGGAGGGACACCCGAACACTGAAGCTTTCTTT. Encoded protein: CSARPEGHPNTEAFF.

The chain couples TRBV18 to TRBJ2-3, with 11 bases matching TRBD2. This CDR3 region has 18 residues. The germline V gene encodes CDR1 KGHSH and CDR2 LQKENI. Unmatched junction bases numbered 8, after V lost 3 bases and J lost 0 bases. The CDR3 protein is CASSPTSGSLFSTDTQYF. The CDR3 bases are TGTGCCAGCTCACCCACTAGCGGGAGCCTGTTTAGCACAGATACGCAGTATTTT.

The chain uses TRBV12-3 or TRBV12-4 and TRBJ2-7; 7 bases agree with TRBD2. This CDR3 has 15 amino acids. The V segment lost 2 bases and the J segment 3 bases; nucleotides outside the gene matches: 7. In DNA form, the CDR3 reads TGTGCCAGCAGTTTATCGTTGCGGGGGTTCTACGAGCAGTACTTC. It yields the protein CASSLSLRGFYEQYF.

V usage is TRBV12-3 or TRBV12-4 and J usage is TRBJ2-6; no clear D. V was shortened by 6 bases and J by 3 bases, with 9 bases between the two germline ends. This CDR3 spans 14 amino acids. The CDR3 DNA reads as TGTGCCAGCAGGTCCAGAGTTGGGGCCAACGTCCTGACTTTC. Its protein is CASRSRVGANVLTF.

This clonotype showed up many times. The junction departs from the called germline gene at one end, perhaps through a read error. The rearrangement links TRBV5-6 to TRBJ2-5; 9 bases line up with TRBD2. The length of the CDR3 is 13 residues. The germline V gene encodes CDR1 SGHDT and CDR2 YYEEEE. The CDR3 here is CASGLAGEETQYF. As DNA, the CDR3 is TGTGCCAGCGGCTTAGCGGGGGAAGAGACCCAGTACTTC.

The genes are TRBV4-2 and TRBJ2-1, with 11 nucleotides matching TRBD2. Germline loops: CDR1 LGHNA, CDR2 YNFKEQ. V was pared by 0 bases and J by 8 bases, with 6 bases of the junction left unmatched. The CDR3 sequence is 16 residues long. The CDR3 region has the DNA TGTGCCAGCAGCCAAGAGCAGACTAGCGGGGTTGATGAGCAGTTCTTC. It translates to CASSQEQTSGVDEQFF.